These T cell receptor beta chains were read from a single sample in a study of cytomegalovirus exposure and HLA in healthy donors. Measured with immunoSEQ multiplex PCR; TCRdb has only the in-frame clones, and not every one. Found here are about 89,000 clones, approximately 63% of them singletons; the top ten hold roughly 6%. The specimen was PBMCs. The receptor set was obtained from a woman aged 30 to 39 in good health and CMV-seronegative. Each CDR3 is given with its conserved first and last residue. D genes are given only for firm matches. Rows give clone size only sometimes, using once, few, many, or a class for an expanded clone.

>-|-|TRBV6-6|TRBJ1-4
TGTGCCAGCAGTTACTCGAGGCAACAACTCGGAAAACTGTTTTTT
CASSYSRQQLGKLFF
>-|TRBD1|TRBV30|TRBJ1-4
TGTGCCTGGGACCAGGGGGTAGGGGAAAAACTGTTTTTT
CAWDQGVGEKLFF
>-|TRBD2|TRBV6-8|TRBJ2-7
TGTGCCAGCAGTTACTCGATTGGGACTAGCGGGAACACTACCTACGAGCAGTACTTC
CASSYSIGTSGNTTYEQYF
>-|-|TRBV19|TRBJ2-3
TGTGCCAGTAGTATATCAGGGACTTTACTTGATACGCAGTATTTT
CASSISGTLLDTQYF
>-|-|TRBV6-6|TRBJ2-3
TGTGCCAGCAGCCCCGTTACAGATACGCAGTATTTT
CASSPVTDTQYF
>few|TRBD2|TRBV6-5|TRBJ2-2
TGTGCCAGCAGGGGACTAGCTCGCGGGGAGCTGTTTTTT
CASRGLARGELFF
>-|TRBD1|TRBV30|TRBJ1-4
TGTGCCTGGGGTCGACAGGGGTATGAAAAACTGTTTTTT
CAWGRQGYEKLFF
>-|-|TRBV21-1|TRBJ2-2
TGTGCCAGCAGCATGAGGGACAGGGTCACCGGGGAGCTGTTTTTT
CASSMRDRVTGELFF
>-|-|TRBV11-3|TRBJ1-1
TGTGCCAGCAGCTTTCGGGCAGGGGATTTGATAGCTTTCTTT
CASSFRAGDLIAFF
>-|-|TRBV4-1|TRBJ1-1
TGCGCCAGCAGCCTACCACCCGGGAAACTTGCTTTCTTT
CASSLPPGKLAFF
>-|TRBD1|TRBV10-3|TRBJ1-1
TGTGCCACCGGAACAGGGGAGAGCACTGAAGCTTTCTTT
CATGTGESTEAFF
>-|TRBD1|TRBV6-1|TRBJ1-5
TGTGCCAGCAGTGAAAACAGGGGTAGCAATCAGCCCCAGCATTTT
CASSENRGSNQPQHF
>-|-|TRBV6-6|TRBJ1-4
TGTGCCAGCCGAGGGGGTGGAGTTAATGAAAAACTGTTTTTT
CASRGGGVNEKLFF
>-|TRBD1|TRBV11-1|TRBJ1-1
TGTGCCAGCAGCTTAGAAGGGGGCGCCGGCACTGAAGCTTTCTTT
CASSLEGGAGTEAFF
>-|TRBD2|TRBV5-1|TRBJ2-7
TGCGCCAGCAGCTTGTTGGTAGCGGGGGGGAACCAGCAGTACTTC
CASSLLVAGGNQQYF
>few|TRBD1|TRBV25-1|TRBJ2-7
TGTGCCAGCAGTGAACAAAGGGACAGGGAGATCCACGAGCAGTACTTC
CASSEQRDREIHEQYF
>-|TRBD1|TRBV11-2|TRBJ2-7
TGTGCCAGCAGCTTAGAGTTTTTGACAGGGAGAAACGAGCAGTACTTC
CASSLEFLTGRNEQYF
>-|-|TRBV5-1|TRBJ1-2
TGCGCCAGCAGCTCGAGAAACCGGGACACACACCCAAAGGGCTACACCTTC
CASSSRNRDTHPKGYTF
>-|-|TRBV7-2|TRBJ2-1
TGTGCCAGCAGCCGGGGGGCGGGTCGCTACAATGAGCAGTTCTTC
CASSRGAGRYNEQFF
>-|-|TRBV7-8|TRBJ1-4
TGTGCCAGCAGCATTAGGGGACATGCAACTAATGAAAAACTGTTTTTT
CASSIRGHATNEKLFF
>-|-|TRBV30|TRBJ1-1
TGTGCCTGGAGCGGTACAGCGAACACTGAAGCTTTCTTT
CAWSGTANTEAFF
>-|TRBD1|TRBV2|TRBJ1-4
TGTGCCAGCACCATTCAGACAGGGGGGAATGAAAAACTGTTTTTT
CASTIQTGGNEKLFF
>-|TRBD1|TRBV29-1|TRBJ2-3
TGCAGCGTTGTACATTTGGACAGGGGGTGGACAGATACGCAGTATTTT
CSVVHLDRGWTDTQYF
>few|TRBD1|TRBV18|TRBJ2-5
TGTGCCAGCTCGAAAAACAGGGGCCCCCAAGAGACCCAGTACTTC
CASSKNRGPQETQYF
>-|-|TRBV19|TRBJ1-2
TGTGCCAGTAGTATTGAGACGAAAGCCAGGGGCTACACCTTC
CASSIETKARGYTF
>-|-|TRBV30|TRBJ1-1
TGTGCCTGGAGTCCCCTCGGGGGAGTGACTGAAGCTTTCTTT
CAWSPLGGVTEAFF
>-|TRBD2|TRBV18|TRBJ2-3
TGTGCCAGCTCACCAGGACTAGCGGGAGCAGATACGCAGTATTTT
CASSPGLAGADTQYF